What follows describes a single T cell receptor beta chain. Repertoires were generated with immunoSEQ multiplex PCR, while TCRdb's copy carries only in-frame clones and drops some. This table has about 300,000 clones, about nine tenths appearing once. The junction had 15 bases not matched to a gene; V was cut back by 6 bases and J by 6 bases. Germline CDR1 SNHLY, CDR2 FYNNEI. This CDR3 region has 16 residues. The sample comes from a study of blood T cell repertoires in COVID-19. Looking at the study overall: Sources were T cells, B-cell-depleted T cells, or PBMCs; the material itself was cDNA or gDNA.

The gene calls are TRBV2 and TRBJ1-2, with 8 bases fitting TRBD1. This clonotype was obtained from a man in his late teens or twenties with active or convalescent COVID-19. The sequenced sample was peripheral blood. CDR3 DNA: TGTGCCAGCAGGAGCTTTACAGGGGGTCGGACGAATGGCTACACCTTC. Its protein product is CASRSFTGGRTNGYTF. Full variable domain (outside the CDR3, taken from reference TRBV2 and TRBJ1-2): EPEVTQTPSHQVTQMGQEVILRCVPISNHLYFYWYRQILGQKVEFLVSFYNNEISEKSEIFDDQFSVERPDGSNFTLKIRSTKLEDSAMYFCASRSFTGGRTNGYTFGSGTRLTVV.